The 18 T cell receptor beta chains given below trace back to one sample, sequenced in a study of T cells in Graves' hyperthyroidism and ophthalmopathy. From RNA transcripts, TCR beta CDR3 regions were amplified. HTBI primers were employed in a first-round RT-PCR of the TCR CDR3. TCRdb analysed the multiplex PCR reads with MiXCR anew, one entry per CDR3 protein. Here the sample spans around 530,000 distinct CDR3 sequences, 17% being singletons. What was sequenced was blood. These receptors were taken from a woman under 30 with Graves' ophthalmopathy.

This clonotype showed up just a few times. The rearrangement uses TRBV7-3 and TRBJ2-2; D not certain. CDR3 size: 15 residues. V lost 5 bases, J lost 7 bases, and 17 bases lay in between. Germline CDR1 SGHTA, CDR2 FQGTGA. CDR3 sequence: CASSPNVYPNGELFF. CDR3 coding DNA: TGTGCCAGCAGCCCCAATGTGTATCCCAACGGGGAGCTGTTTTTT. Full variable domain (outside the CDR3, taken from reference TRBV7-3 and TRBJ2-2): GAGVSQTPSNKVTEKGKYVELRCDPISGHTALYWYRQSLGQGPEFLIYFQGTGAADDSGLPNDRFFAVRPEGSVSTLKIQRTERGDSAVYLCASSPNVYPNGELFFGEGSRLTVL.

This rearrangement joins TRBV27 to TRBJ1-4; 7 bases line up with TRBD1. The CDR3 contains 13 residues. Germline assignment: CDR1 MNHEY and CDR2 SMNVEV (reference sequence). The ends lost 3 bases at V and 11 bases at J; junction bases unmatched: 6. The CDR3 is CASSFEGARKLFF. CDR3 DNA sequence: TGTGCCAGCAGTTTCGAGGGGGCTCGGAAACTGTTTTTT.

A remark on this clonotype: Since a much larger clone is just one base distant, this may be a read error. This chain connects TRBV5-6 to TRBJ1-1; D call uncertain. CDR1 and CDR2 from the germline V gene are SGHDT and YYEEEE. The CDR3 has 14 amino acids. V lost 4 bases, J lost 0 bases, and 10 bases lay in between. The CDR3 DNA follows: TGTGCCAGCAGCCAAGACAACTTGAACACTGAAGCTTTCTTT. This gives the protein CASSQDNLNTEAFF.

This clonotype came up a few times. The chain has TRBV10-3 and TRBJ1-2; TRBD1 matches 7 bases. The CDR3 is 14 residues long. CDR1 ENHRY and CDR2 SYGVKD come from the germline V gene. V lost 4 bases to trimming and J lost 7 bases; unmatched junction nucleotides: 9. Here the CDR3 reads CAISAGQQTGGYTF. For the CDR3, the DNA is TGTGCCATCAGTGCGGGACAGCAGACAGGTGGCTACACCTTC.

Written as DNA, the CDR3 is TGTGCCAGCAGCCCCTGGGACAGAAACTATGGCTACACCTTC. It codes for CASSPWDRNYGYTF. The chain is built from TRBV6-1 and TRBJ1-2, with 7 bases aligning to TRBD1. Looked up from germline, CDR1 is MNHNS and CDR2 is SASEGT. The CDR3 contains 14 residues. After removal of 6 bases from V and 2 bases from J, the junction contained 6 bases not matched to a gene.

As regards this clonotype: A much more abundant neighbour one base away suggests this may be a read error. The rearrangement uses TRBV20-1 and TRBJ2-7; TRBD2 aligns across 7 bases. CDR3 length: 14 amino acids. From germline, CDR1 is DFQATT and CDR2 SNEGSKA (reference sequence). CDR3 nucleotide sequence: TGCAGTACTAGAGATCGCGGCGGGAGCTACGAGCAGTACTTC. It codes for CSTRDRGGSYEQYF.

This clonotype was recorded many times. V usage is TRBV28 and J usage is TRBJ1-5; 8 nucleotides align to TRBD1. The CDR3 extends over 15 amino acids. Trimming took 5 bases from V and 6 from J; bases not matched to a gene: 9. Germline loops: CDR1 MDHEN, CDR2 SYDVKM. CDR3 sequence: CASSRPGQASQPQHF. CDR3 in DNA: TGTGCCAGCAGTCGCCCGGGACAGGCAAGTCAGCCCCAGCATTTT. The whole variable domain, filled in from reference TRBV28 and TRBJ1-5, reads DVKVTQSSRYLVKRTGEKVFLECVQDMDHENMFWYRQDPGLGLRLIYFSYDVKMKEKGDIPEGYSVSREKKERFSLILESASTNQTSMYLCASSRPGQASQPQHFGDGTRLSIL.

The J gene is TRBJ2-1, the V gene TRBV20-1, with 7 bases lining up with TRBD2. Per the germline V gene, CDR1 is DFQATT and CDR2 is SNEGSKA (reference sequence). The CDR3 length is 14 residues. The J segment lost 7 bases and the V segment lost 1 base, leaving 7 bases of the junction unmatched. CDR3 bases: TGCAGTGCTAGAGTTGCGGGAGATCGAAATGAGCAGTTCTTC. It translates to CSARVAGDRNEQFF.

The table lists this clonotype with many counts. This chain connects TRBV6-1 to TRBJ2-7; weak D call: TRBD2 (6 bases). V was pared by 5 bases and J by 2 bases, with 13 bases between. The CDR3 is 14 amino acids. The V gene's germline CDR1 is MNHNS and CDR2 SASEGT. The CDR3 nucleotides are TGTGCCAGCAGTTACGCGGGGCTCACCTACGAGCAGTACTTC. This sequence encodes CASSYAGLTYEQYF.

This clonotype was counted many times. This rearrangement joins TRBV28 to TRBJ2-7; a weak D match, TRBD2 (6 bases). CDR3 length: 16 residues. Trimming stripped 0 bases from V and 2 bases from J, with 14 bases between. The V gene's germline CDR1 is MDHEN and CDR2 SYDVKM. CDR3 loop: CASSLWPGGVPYEQYF. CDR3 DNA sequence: TGTGCCAGCAGTTTATGGCCAGGAGGGGTCCCCTACGAGCAGTACTTC.

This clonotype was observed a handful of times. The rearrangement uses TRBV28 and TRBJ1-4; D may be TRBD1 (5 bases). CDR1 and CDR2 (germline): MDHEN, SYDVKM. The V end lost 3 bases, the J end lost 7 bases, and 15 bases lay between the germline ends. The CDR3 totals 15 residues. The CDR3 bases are TGTGCCAGCAGTTTGGGGTGGGGGGTTTTTGAAAAACTGTTTTTT. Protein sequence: CASSLGWGVFEKLFF.

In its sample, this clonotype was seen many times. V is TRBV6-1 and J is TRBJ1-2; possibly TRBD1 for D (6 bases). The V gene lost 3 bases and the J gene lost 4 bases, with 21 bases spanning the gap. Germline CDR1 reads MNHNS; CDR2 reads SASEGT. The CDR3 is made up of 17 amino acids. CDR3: CASSDPADSYSLYGYTF. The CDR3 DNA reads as TGTGCCAGCAGTGACCCGGCGGACAGCTATTCCCTCTATGGCTACACCTTC.

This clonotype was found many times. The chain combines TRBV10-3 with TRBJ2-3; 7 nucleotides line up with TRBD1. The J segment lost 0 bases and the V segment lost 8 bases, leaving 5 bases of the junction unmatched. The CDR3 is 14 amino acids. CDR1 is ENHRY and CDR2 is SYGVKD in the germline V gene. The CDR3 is CAIDPGQSTDTQYF. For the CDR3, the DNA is TGTGCCATCGATCCGGGACAGAGCACAGATACGCAGTATTTT.

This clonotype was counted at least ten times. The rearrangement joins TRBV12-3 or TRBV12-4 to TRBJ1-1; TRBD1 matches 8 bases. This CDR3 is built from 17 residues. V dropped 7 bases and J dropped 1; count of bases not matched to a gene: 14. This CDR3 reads CASISQGAIGGNTEAFF. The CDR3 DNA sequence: TGTGCCAGCATCTCTCAGGGGGCCATTGGAGGGAACACTGAAGCTTTCTTT.

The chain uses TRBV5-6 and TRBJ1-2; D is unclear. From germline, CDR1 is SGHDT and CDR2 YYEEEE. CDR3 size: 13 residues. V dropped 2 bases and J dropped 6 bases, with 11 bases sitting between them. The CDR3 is CASSFEGRDGYTF. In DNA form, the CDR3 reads TGTGCCAGCAGCTTTGAAGGAAGGGATGGCTACACCTTC.

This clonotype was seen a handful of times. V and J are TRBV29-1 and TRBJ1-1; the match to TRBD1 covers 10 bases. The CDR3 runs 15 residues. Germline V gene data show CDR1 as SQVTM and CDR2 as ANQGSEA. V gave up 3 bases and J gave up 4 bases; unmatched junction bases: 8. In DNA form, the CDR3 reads TGCAGCGTTGAGGCGCAAGACAGGGGGCTCACTGAAGCTTTCTTT. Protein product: CSVEAQDRGLTEAFF.

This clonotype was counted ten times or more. CDR3 loop: CASSLARGGSPLHF. The CDR3 DNA is TGTGCCAGCAGCTTGGCCAGAGGAGGTTCACCCCTCCACTTT. This sequence joins TRBV11-2 and TRBJ1-6; D gene uncertain. The ends were cut back, 3 bases at V and 9 bases at J, with 12 bases in the middle. The CDR3 loop spans 14 amino acids. The germline V gene has CDR1 SGHAT and CDR2 FQNNGV. Variable domain in full (rest from reference TRBV11-2 and TRBJ1-6): EAGVAQSPRYKIIEKRQSVAFWCNPISGHATLYWYQQILGQGPKLLIQFQNNGVVDDSQLPKDRFSAERLKGVDSTLKIQPAKLEDSAVYLCASSLARGGSPLHFGNGTRLTVT.

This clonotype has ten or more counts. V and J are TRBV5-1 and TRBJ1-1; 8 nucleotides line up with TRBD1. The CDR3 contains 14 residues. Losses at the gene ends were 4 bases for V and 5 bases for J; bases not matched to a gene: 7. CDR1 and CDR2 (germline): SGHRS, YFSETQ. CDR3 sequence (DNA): TGCGCCAGCAGCATTACAGGGGGGGAAACTGAAGCTTTCTTT. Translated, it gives CASSITGGETEAFF. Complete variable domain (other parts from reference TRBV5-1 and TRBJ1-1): KAGVTQTPRYLIKTRGQQVTLSCSPISGHRSVSWYQQTPGQGLQFLFEYFSETQRNKGNFPGRFSGRQFSNSRSEMNVSTLELGDSALYLCASSITGGETEAFFGQGTRLTVV.